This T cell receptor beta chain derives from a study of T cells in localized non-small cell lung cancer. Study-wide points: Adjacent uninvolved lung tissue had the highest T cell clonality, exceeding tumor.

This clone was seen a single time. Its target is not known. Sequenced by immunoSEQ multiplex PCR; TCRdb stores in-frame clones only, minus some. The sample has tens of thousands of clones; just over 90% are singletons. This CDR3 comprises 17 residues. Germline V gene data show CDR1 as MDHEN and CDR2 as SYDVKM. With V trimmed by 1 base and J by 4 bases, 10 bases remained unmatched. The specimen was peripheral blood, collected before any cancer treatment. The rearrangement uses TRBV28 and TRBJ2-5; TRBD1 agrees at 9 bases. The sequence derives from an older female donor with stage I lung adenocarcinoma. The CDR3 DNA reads TGTGCCAGCAGTTTATTAGGGACAGGGTCTCACCGAGAGACCCAGTACTTC. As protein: CASSLLGTGSHRETQYF.